This record looks at one T cell receptor beta chain sequence and its context. Its target is not known. Germline values: CDR1 SGDLS, CDR2 YYNGEE. The germline V and J ends were trimmed by 2 bases and 0 bases, with 9 bases remaining between them. The CDR3 extends over 14 amino acids. This record comes from a study of OX40 agonist ivuxolimab in advanced cancers. Across the study: One patient with hepatocellular carcinoma and two with cutaneous melanoma, three in all, had partial responses. Study conclusions and caveats: Circulating CD4+ and CD8+ T cells showed clonal expansion by week 6 at 0.1 to 3.0 mg/kg. Antigens targeted by the expanded peripheral T cells were not determined. People who partly responded at 0.1-3.0 mg/kg had some of the least clonal expansion seen.

Some clones are missing from TCRdb's copy, which holds only in-frame ones; the method was immunoSEQ multiplex PCR. The profile shows 65,000 to 90,000 clones, roughly nine tenths of them singletons. This TCR came from an adult with an advanced solid tumor such as melanoma, head and neck, liver or kidney cancer. This material consisted of CD4+ or CD8+ T cells sorted from blood, taken in a trial of the OX40 agonist ivuxolimab. The genes are TRBV9 and TRBJ2-7, with D perhaps matching TRBD1 (5 bases). CDR3 nucleotides: TGTGCCAGCAGCGTTTATGACAGCTCCTACGAGCAGTACTTC. It specifies CASSVYDSSYEQYF. The complete variable domain, with remaining parts taken from reference TRBV9 and TRBJ2-7, reads DSGVTQTPKHLITATGQRVTLRCSPRSGDLSVYWYQQSLDQGLQFLIQYYNGEERAKGNILERFSAQQFPDLHSELNLSSLELGDSALYFCASSVYDSSYEQYFGPGTRLTVT.